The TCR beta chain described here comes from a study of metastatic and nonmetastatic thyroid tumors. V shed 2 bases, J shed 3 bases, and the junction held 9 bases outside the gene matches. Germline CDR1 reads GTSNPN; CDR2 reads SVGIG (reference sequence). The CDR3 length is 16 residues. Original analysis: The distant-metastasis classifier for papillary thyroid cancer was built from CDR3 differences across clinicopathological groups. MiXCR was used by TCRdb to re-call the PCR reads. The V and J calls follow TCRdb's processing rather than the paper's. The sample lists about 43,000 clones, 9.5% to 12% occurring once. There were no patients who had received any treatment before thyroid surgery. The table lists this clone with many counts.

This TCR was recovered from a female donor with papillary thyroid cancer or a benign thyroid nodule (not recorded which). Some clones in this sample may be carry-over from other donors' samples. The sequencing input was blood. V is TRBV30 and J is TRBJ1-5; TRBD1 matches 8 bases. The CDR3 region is CAWSLGLTGVNQPQHF. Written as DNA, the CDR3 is TGTGCCTGGAGTTTAGGTCTGACAGGGGTCAATCAGCCCCAGCATTTT.